This T cell receptor (beta chain) was sequenced in a study of T cells in Graves' hyperthyroidism and ophthalmopathy. The V and J ends lost 8 bases and 3 bases, in that order; junction bases with no gene match: 14. Per germline, CDR1 SNHLY and CDR2 FYNNEI. The CDR3 length is 17 residues. Researchers barred patients who had uncontrolled infection, other autoimmune disease, pregnancy or lactation. RNA transcripts served as the template for amplifying TCR beta CDR3 regions. An initial round of RT-PCR targeting the TCR CDR3 relied on the HTBI primer set. TCRdb fed the multiplex PCR reads into MiXCR, producing one record per CDR3 protein. The table includes 660,000 or so distinct CDR3 sequences, 45% detected once.

The source of this sequence is an adult man with Graves' disease, either hyperthyroidism or ophthalmopathy (not recorded which). The sequencing sample was made of peripheral blood or thyroid tissue (not recorded which). The genes are TRBV2 and TRBJ1-4; 8 bases match TRBD1. The CDR3 DNA follows: TGTGCCAGCGTTCTACCGGGACAGGCGGGATCTAATGAAAAACTGTTTTTT. It yields the protein CASVLPGQAGSNEKLFF. The whole variable domain, filled in from reference TRBV2 and TRBJ1-4, reads EPEVTQTPSHQVTQMGQEVILRCVPISNHLYFYWYRQILGQKVEFLVSFYNNEISEKSEIFDDQFSVERPDGSNFTLKIRSTKLEDSAMYFCASVLPGQAGSNEKLFFGSGTQLSVL.